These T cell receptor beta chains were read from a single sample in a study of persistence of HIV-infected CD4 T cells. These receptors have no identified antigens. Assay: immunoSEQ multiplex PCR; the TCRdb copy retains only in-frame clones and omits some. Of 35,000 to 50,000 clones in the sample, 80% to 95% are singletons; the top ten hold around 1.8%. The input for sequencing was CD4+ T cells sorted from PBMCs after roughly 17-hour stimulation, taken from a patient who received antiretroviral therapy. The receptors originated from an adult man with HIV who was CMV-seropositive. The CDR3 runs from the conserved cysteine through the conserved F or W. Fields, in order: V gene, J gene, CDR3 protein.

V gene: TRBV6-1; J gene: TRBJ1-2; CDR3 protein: CASSEVGGVGYTF
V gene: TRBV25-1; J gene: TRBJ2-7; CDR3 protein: CASSGRDPYPYEQYF
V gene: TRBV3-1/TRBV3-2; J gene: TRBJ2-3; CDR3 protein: CASSQKVSAGVTQYF
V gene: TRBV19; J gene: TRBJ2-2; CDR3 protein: CASNPSGNTGELFF
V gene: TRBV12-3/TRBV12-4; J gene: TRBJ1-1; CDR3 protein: CASSFPRNTEAFF
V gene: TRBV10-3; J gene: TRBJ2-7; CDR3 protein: CAIKGTGGSSYEQYF
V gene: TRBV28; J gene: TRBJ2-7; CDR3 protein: CASRPTDGYSYEQYF
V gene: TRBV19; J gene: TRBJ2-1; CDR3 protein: CASSGRATGSPYNEQFF
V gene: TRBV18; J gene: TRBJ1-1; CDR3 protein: CASSPISEGSTEAFF
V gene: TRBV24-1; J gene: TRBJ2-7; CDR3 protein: CATSDSGQGNLYEQYF
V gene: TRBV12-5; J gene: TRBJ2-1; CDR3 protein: CASGPRQAGNEQFF
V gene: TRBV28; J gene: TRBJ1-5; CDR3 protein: CASSLSSGGMSNQPQHF
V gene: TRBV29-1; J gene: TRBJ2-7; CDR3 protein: CSVGNLAYEQYF
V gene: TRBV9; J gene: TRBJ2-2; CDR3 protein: CASSLTSGGQSTGELFF
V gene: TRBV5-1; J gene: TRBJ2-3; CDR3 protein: CASSLGGGSGNTQYF
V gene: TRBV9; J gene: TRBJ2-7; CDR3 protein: CASSVARGWYEQYF
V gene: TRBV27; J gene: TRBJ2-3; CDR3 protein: CASSSGGSRTDTQYF
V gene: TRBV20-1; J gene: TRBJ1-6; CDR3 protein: CSASMPGSSSPLHF
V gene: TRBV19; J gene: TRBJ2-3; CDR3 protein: CASSMLGAPDTQYF
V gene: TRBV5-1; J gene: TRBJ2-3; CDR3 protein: CASSLYRGRGPGTDTQYF